This entry describes one T cell receptor beta chain. CDR3 length: 14 residues. V lost 6 bases, J lost 6 bases, and 10 bases stayed unmatched. Looked up from germline, CDR1 is MNHNS and CDR2 is SASEGT. This record comes from a study of cytomegalovirus exposure and HLA in healthy donors. Primers included in the PCR were 60 Vbeta and 13 Jbeta primers. Clones were sequenced by immunoSEQ multiplex PCR, and TCRdb holds only the in-frame ones, with some missing. The sample carries roughly 130,000 clones, over 60% recorded once. Sequencing input: PBMCs. The chain combines TRBV6-1 with TRBJ1-2, with 7 bases lining up with TRBD1. This clonotype was obtained from a human donor in good health. CDR3: CASSFAGTDDGYTF. CDR3 in DNA: TGTGCCAGCAGCTTTGCCGGGACAGACGATGGCTACACCTTC.